These 7 T cell receptor beta chains came from one sample sequenced in a study of T cell responses to AZD1222 COVID-19 vaccine. Assay used: immunoSEQ multiplex PCR; TCRdb lists only in-frame clones, some missing. The data show roughly 100,000 clones, with approximately 90% seen just once and about 1.5% held by the top ten. The sequences come from peripheral blood, collected on day 0 of AZD1222 vaccination. These receptors were obtained from an adult in good health.

The gene calls are TRBV30 and TRBJ1-2; 10 positions match TRBD1. V lost 3 bases and J lost 4; bases outside the gene matches: 8. CDR1 GTSNPN and CDR2 SVGIG come from the germline V gene (reference sequence). The CDR3 contains 15 residues. This chain's CDR3 is CAWRLLGTGVYGYTF. In nucleotides, the CDR3 is TGTGCCTGGAGATTACTCGGGACAGGGGTCTATGGCTACACCTTC.

This clone was counted a single time. The rearrangement uses TRBV5-1 and TRBJ1-2; TRBD1 might be the D (5 bases). Trimming cost V 0 bases and J 6 bases, with 6 bases left between them. The CDR3 runs to 12 residues. CDR1 is SGHRS and CDR2 is YFSETQ in the germline V gene. CDR3 in amino acids: CASSLEGHGYTF. The CDR3 DNA reads TGCGCCAGCAGCTTGGAGGGGCATGGCTACACCTTC.

This sequence joins TRBV24-1 and TRBJ2-7; 9 bases match TRBD1. CDR1 is KGHDR and CDR2 is SFDVKD in the germline V gene. The CDR3 has 17 amino acids. The junction had 15 bases not matched to a gene; V was cut back by 6 bases and J by 4 bases. The CDR3 is CATSPPDQQGAYYEQYF. CDR3 nucleotides: TGTGCCACCAGTCCCCCAGACCAACAGGGGGCGTATTACGAGCAGTACTTC.

The chain recombines TRBV6-5 with TRBJ1-2; 9 bases fit TRBD1. The V and J ends lost 7 bases and 5 bases, in that order; junction bases with no gene match: 11. Germline-derived CDR1 and CDR2 are MNHEY and SVGAGI. The CDR3 contains 15 residues. Here the CDR3 reads CASTITWGQGYGYTF. In DNA form, the CDR3 reads TGTGCCAGCACCATTACGTGGGGACAGGGTTATGGCTACACCTTC.

CDR3 nucleotides: TGTGCCACCAGCAGACCTAGCGGGGGGGCGGAGGTTACGCAGTATTTT. This translates into CATSRPSGGAEVTQYF. This chain uses TRBV15 with TRBJ2-3; 12 nucleotides agree with TRBD2. J lost 8 bases, V lost 2 bases, and 8 bases had no gene match. Germline V lookup: CDR1 LNHNV, CDR2 YYDKDF (reference sequence). The length of the CDR3 is 16 residues.

The chain uses TRBV6-6 and TRBJ2-3, with D hard to call. V lost 8 bases, J lost 5 bases, and 11 bases lay in between. This CDR3 has 12 amino acids. Germline V gene lookup returns CDR1 MNHNY and CDR2 SVGAGI (reference sequence). For the CDR3, the DNA is TGTGCCAGCGGACCGGTTGGAGATACGCAGTATTTT. It is translated as CASGPVGDTQYF.

This chain links TRBV3-1 (or the pseudogene TRBV3-2) with TRBJ1-6, with D unresolved. This CDR3 region has 11 residues. With 0 bases removed from V and 14 bases from J, the gap between germline ends came to 5 bases. CDR1 is LGHDT and CDR2 is YNNKEL in the germline V gene (reference sequence). The chain's CDR3 is CASSQDATLHF. The CDR3 nucleotides are TGTGCCAGCAGCCAAGATGCGACCCTCCACTTT.